Listed below are T cell receptor beta chains from one sample, sequenced in a study of T cells in Graves' hyperthyroidism and ophthalmopathy. Each CDR3 protein gets one entry after TCRdb re-called the multiplex PCR reads with MiXCR. The repertoire holds 330,000 or so distinct CDR3 sequences, with roughly 19% as singletons. The material sequenced was blood. The origin of the receptors is a man in his fifties or sixties with Graves' ophthalmopathy. Both conserved end residues are part of each CDR3. The order of the fields is D gene, V gene, clone size, J gene, CDR3 protein, CDR3 DNA. A D gene is named only where the DNA matches it firmly. The size of a clone is reported for some rows only, either as once, few or many, or as a class for expanded clones.

d_call: .
v_call: TRBV10-3
clone_size: many
j_call: TRBJ1-5
cdr3_aa: CAISDLGPRGAQHF
cdr3_nt: TGTGCCATCAGTGATCTCGGACCGAGAGGGGCCCAGCATTTT

d_call: TRBD2
v_call: TRBV13
clone_size: .
j_call: TRBJ2-7
cdr3_aa: CAGSPRGSGREEQYF
cdr3_nt: TGTGCCGGCAGCCCCCGGGGTAGCGGGAGGGAAGAGCAGTACTTC

d_call: TRBD1
v_call: TRBV5-1
clone_size: many
j_call: TRBJ2-3
cdr3_aa: CASSDGQGVSDTQYF
cdr3_nt: TGCGCCAGCAGCGACGGACAGGGAGTGTCAGATACGCAGTATTTT

d_call: .
v_call: TRBV5-5
clone_size: few
j_call: TRBJ1-1
cdr3_aa: CASSLDPGGTEAFF
cdr3_nt: TGTGCCAGCAGCTTGGATCCGGGGGGCACTGAAGCTTTCTTT

d_call: .
v_call: TRBV4-2
clone_size: few
j_call: TRBJ1-2
cdr3_aa: CASSQYLAENNYGYTF
cdr3_nt: TGTGCCAGCAGCCAGTACCTGGCGGAGAATAACTATGGCTACACCTTC

d_call: TRBD2
v_call: TRBV6-1
clone_size: .
j_call: TRBJ2-1
cdr3_aa: CASDPSGGGDNEQFF
cdr3_nt: TGTGCCAGCGACCCTAGCGGGGGGGGGGACAATGAGCAGTTCTTC

d_call: TRBD1
v_call: TRBV28
clone_size: .
j_call: TRBJ1-1
cdr3_aa: CASSPGGVSYTEAFF
cdr3_nt: TGTGCCAGCAGCCCAGGGGGTGTGAGTTACACTGAAGCTTTCTTT

d_call: TRBD2
v_call: TRBV15
clone_size: few
j_call: TRBJ2-7
cdr3_aa: CATSWTSGEQYF
cdr3_nt: TGTGCCACCAGTTGGACTAGTGGCGAGCAGTACTTC

d_call: .
v_call: TRBV2
clone_size: many
j_call: TRBJ2-3
cdr3_aa: CASSGQLTDTQYF
cdr3_nt: TGTGCCAGCAGTGGACAGCTCACAGATACGCAGTATTTT

d_call: .
v_call: TRBV9
clone_size: .
j_call: TRBJ1-1
cdr3_aa: CASTPGPRNTEAFF
cdr3_nt: TGTGCCAGCACCCCCGGACCCAGGAACACTGAAGCTTTCTTT

d_call: .
v_call: TRBV19
clone_size: few
j_call: TRBJ2-3
cdr3_aa: CASSTPPEHTDTQYF
cdr3_nt: TGTGCCAGTAGTACGCCCCCGGAGCACACAGATACGCAGTATTTT

d_call: TRBD1
v_call: TRBV10-3
clone_size: .
j_call: TRBJ2-3
cdr3_aa: CAIRDPGQGTDTQYF
cdr3_nt: TGTGCCATCAGAGACCCGGGACAGGGGACAGATACGCAGTATTTT

d_call: .
v_call: TRBV20-1
clone_size: few
j_call: TRBJ2-1
cdr3_aa: CSAGTPGQTLF
cdr3_nt: TGCAGTGCCGGAACTCCGGGACAAACCCTCTTC

d_call: .
v_call: TRBV7-2
clone_size: many
j_call: TRBJ2-2
cdr3_aa: CASTLLAGLNTGELFF
cdr3_nt: TGTGCCAGCACCCTGCTTGCGGGTCTAAACACCGGGGAGCTGTTTTTT

d_call: TRBD1
v_call: TRBV12-3/TRBV12-4
clone_size: once
j_call: TRBJ2-1
cdr3_aa: CTSSPGGDQFF
cdr3_nt: TGTACCAGCAGTCCAGGGGGTGATCAGTTCTTC

d_call: .
v_call: TRBV20-1
clone_size: few
j_call: TRBJ2-1
cdr3_aa: CSPWGASTYNEQFF
cdr3_nt: TGCAGTCCGTGGGGTGCTAGTACCTACAATGAGCAGTTCTTC

d_call: .
v_call: TRBV20-1
clone_size: .
j_call: TRBJ1-1
cdr3_aa: CSAPPGGGTEAFF
cdr3_nt: TGCAGTGCTCCGCCGGGTGGAGGGACTGAAGCTTTCTTT

d_call: .
v_call: TRBV5-1
clone_size: .
j_call: TRBJ2-2
cdr3_aa: CASSGDRGLSNTGELFF
cdr3_nt: TGCGCCAGCAGCGGGGACCGGGGGCTTTCCAACACCGGGGAGCTGTTTTTT